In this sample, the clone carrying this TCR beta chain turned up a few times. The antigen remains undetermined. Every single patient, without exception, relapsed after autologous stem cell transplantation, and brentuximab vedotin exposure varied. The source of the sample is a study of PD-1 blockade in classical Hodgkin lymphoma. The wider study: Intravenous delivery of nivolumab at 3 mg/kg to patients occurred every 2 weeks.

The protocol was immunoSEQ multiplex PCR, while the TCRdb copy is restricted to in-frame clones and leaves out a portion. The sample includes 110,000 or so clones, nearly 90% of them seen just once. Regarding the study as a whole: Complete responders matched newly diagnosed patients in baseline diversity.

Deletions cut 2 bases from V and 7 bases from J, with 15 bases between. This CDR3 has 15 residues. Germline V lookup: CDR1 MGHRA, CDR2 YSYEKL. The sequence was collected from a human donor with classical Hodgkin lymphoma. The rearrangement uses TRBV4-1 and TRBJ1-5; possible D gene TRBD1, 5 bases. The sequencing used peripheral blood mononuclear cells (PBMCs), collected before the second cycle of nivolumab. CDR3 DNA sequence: TGCGCCAGCAGCCAAACAGGTCTTCCGGGGCAGCCCCAGCATTTT. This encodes CASSQTGLPGQPQHF.